These 16 T cell receptor beta chains were all obtained from the same sample, sequenced in a study of T cell responses to AZD1222 COVID-19 vaccine. Method: immunoSEQ multiplex PCR; TCRdb's copy keeps in-frame clones and lacks some. The data hold over 110,000 clones, with about 92% observed a single time. The material sequenced was peripheral blood, taken on day 0 of AZD1222 vaccination. The origin of the receptors is an adult in good health.

The gene calls are TRBV21-1 and TRBJ2-2; TRBD1 is taken as the D call from the table, unchecked against the DNA. TRBV21-1 is assigned pseudogene status. This CDR3 has 17 residues. CDR3 amino acids: CASSLPGQTWDTGELFF. CDR3 sequence (DNA): TGTGCCAGCAGTTTACCGGGACAGACGTGGGACACCGGGGAGCTGTTTTTT.

The chain combines TRBV5-8 with TRBJ1-3; D gene uncertain. Germline V gives CDR1 SGHTS, CDR2 YDEGEE. V dropped 4 bases and J dropped 0 bases, with 11 bases sitting between them. The CDR3 totals 15 residues. The CDR3 region is CASSPELLSGNTIYF. In nucleotides, the CDR3 is TGTGCCAGCAGCCCCGAGTTACTCTCTGGAAACACCATATATTTT.

This chain links TRBV7-3 with TRBJ2-3, with 7 positions matching TRBD1. The trim removed 2 bases at V and 2 bases at J, leaving 4 bases unmatched. Germline CDR1 reads SGHTA; CDR2 reads FQGTGA. CDR3 length: 15 amino acids. CDR3 protein: CASSLGTAPTDTQYF. The DNA of the CDR3 is TGTGCCAGCAGCTTAGGGACAGCGCCCACAGATACGCAGTATTTT.

The chain links TRBV4-2 to TRBJ2-7; D possibly corresponds to TRBD1 (5 bases). V was cut by 1 base and J by 2 bases, with 12 bases left in between. The CDR3 covers 15 residues. Germline V CDR1 and CDR2: LGHNA, YNFKEQ. The CDR3 DNA follows: TGTGCCAGCAGCCAAGGGGAAGGGGCCCCCTACGAGCAGTACTTC. Amino acid sequence: CASSQGEGAPYEQYF.

The rearrangement links TRBV10-3 to TRBJ2-3; D is unresolved. V was pared by 11 bases and J by 3 bases, with 15 bases between. The CDR3 length is 13 residues. Germline CDR1 reads ENHRY; CDR2 reads SYGVKD. Here the CDR3 reads CAGRPDETDTQYF. The DNA for the CDR3 is TGTGCCGGCAGACCCGATGAGACAGATACGCAGTATTTT.

The sample holds one count of this clone. This chain connects TRBV5-4 to TRBJ2-7; TRBD2 is a possible D gene (6 bases). The CDR3 extends over 13 amino acids. V was shortened by 4 bases and J by 9 bases, with 17 bases between the two germline ends. Germline CDR1 reads SGHNT; CDR2 reads YYREEE (reference sequence). CDR3: CASSLERARGQYF. The CDR3 nucleotides are TGTGCCAGCAGCCTCGAGCGGGCCCGGGGGCAGTACTTC.

The CDR3 region has the DNA TGTGCCAGCAGCTCGACTAGCGGGAGTACAGATACGCAGTATTTT. Protein product: CASSSTSGSTDTQYF. This chain uses TRBV9 with TRBJ2-3; TRBD2 aligns across 12 bases. Trimming removed 4 bases from V and 3 bases from J; junction bases left unmatched: 3. The CDR3 has 15 residues. Germline CDR1 SGDLS, CDR2 YYNGEE.

This chain uses TRBV29-1 with TRBJ2-3; D is possibly TRBD2 (5 bases). Trimming took off 7 bases at V and 2 bases at J, with 13 bases between the two ends. This CDR3 region has 13 residues. The germline CDR1 and CDR2 sequences are SQVTM and ANQGSEA. The CDR3 sequence: CSADRGLTDTQYF. CDR3 coding DNA: TGCAGCGCGGATCGGGGTCTCACAGATACGCAGTATTTT.

The chain employs TRBV10-2 and TRBJ1-5; no firm D call. Germline loops: CDR1 WSHSY, CDR2 SAAADI. CDR3 size: 18 residues. V was trimmed by 5 bases and J by 2 bases, leaving 22 bases between them. In nucleotides, the CDR3 is TGCGCCAGCAGTACAACCGCCATTGGCGGGCGGGGCAATCAGCCCCAGCATTTT. This sequence encodes CASSTTAIGGRGNQPQHF.

The rearrangement joins TRBV19 to TRBJ1-1; D remains ambiguous. The CDR3 sequence is 14 residues long. The V gene's germline CDR1 is LNHDA and CDR2 SQIVND (reference sequence). V was trimmed by 3 bases and J by 1 base, leaving 9 bases between them. The chain's CDR3 is CASSIGPENTEAFF. CDR3 in DNA: TGTGCCAGTAGTATCGGCCCGGAGAACACTGAAGCTTTCTTT.

V is TRBV28 and J is TRBJ1-4; D call uncertain. This CDR3 spans 12 amino acids. From germline, CDR1 is MDHEN and CDR2 SYDVKM. The V end was cut by 6 bases, the J end by 8 bases, with 10 bases between. This CDR3 is CASSLVVEKLFF. The CDR3 bases are TGTGCCAGCAGCCTGGTAGTGGAAAAACTGTTTTTT. Variable domain in full (rest from reference TRBV28 and TRBJ1-4): DVKVTQSSRYLVKRTGEKVFLECVQDMDHENMFWYRQDPGLGLRLIYFSYDVKMKEKGDIPEGYSVSREKKERFSLILESASTNQTSMYLCASSLVVEKLFFGSGTQLSVL.

This chain connects TRBV6-2 or TRBV6-3 to TRBJ2-1; 8 nucleotides align to TRBD2. Germline CDR1 reads MNHEY; CDR2 reads SVGEGT. The CDR3 spans 16 residues. V was pared by 2 bases and J by 8 bases, with 11 bases of the junction left unmatched. CDR3 loop: CASSYVTSGSRDEQFF. CDR3 DNA sequence: TGTGCCAGCAGTTACGTGACCAGCGGGAGTAGGGATGAGCAGTTCTTC.

V usage is TRBV27 and J usage is TRBJ2-1; D ambiguous. The CDR3 extends over 14 amino acids. V dropped 1 base and J dropped 5 bases, with 9 bases sitting between them. Germline CDR1 MNHEY, CDR2 SMNVEV (reference sequence). The CDR3: CASSLLPVNNEQFF. The DNA for the CDR3 is TGTGCCAGCAGTTTATTGCCGGTTAACAATGAGCAGTTCTTC.

This chain joins TRBV2 and TRBJ1-1; perhaps TRBD1 as D (6 bases). V lost 3 bases and J 0 bases, leaving 14 bases between the germline ends. Germline V gene lookup returns CDR1 SNHLY and CDR2 FYNNEI. The CDR3 runs 16 residues. The DNA of the CDR3 is TGTGCCAGCAGTGAGGGGGGCGCGGCTTTGAACACTGAAGCTTTCTTT. This translates into CASSEGGAALNTEAFF.

The chain couples TRBV7-8 to TRBJ2-3; TRBD1 is a possible D gene (6 bases). Germline-derived CDR1 and CDR2 are SGHVS and FQNEAQ. Trimming cost V 5 bases and J 6 bases, with 18 bases left between them. The CDR3 has 15 amino acids. The CDR3: CASSVTGLPPDTQYF. DNA of the CDR3: TGTGCCAGCAGCGTCACAGGGTTACCTCCGGATACGCAGTATTTT.

The chain joins TRBV18 to TRBJ2-3; TRBD1 might be the D (6 bases). The CDR3 totals 13 residues. V dropped 4 bases and J dropped 6 bases, with 11 bases sitting between them. CDR1 is KGHSH and CDR2 is LQKENI in the germline V gene. Written as DNA, the CDR3 is TGTGCCAGCTCACAGGGGGTCTCGGATACGCAGTATTTT. This codes for CASSQGVSDTQYF.